This paragraph reports one T cell receptor beta chain. Its antigen is undetermined. These data are taken from a study of early T cells in non-severe SARS-CoV-2 infection. In the study overall: Investigators sequenced bulk RNA drawn from unsorted whole blood, and chains remained unpaired.

The TCR library protocol was used to attach unique molecular identifiers. These identifiers were attached to individual cDNA molecules. TCRdb analysed the 5' RACE reads with MiXCR anew, one entry per CDR3 protein. The sample records around 80,000 distinct CDR3 sequences, roughly an eighth being singletons. Trimming shortened V by 4 bases and J by 6 bases, and 16 bases separated the two germline ends. CDR3 length: 14 residues. The V gene's germline CDR1 is SGHRS and CDR2 YFSETQ. Overall study findings and caveats: VDJdb-based matching was biased toward anti-spike CD8 responses and missed private and CD4 specificities.

The receptor's source is an adult who was a healthcare worker with PCR-confirmed SARS-CoV-2 infection or an uninfected control (not recorded which). The sequencing input was whole blood. The V gene is TRBV5-1, the J gene TRBJ1-2; no clear D gene. For the CDR3, the DNA is TGCGCCAGCAGCCCCAGCGGGGTTGAAGATGGCTACACCTTC. This encodes CASSPSGVEDGYTF.